The table lists the clone carrying this TCR beta chain with many counts. Germline lookup yields CDR1 MDHEN and CDR2 SYDVKM. CDR3 length: 14 amino acids. V was cut by 2 bases and J by 2 bases, with 10 bases left in between. The source material, RNA transcripts, was used to amplify TCR beta CDR3 regions. In the first-round RT-PCR of the TCR CDR3, the HTBI primer set was used. From the multiplex PCR reads, TCRdb called clonotypes with MiXCR, one entry per CDR3 protein. The sample carries some 350,000 distinct CDR3 sequences, 15% to 18% recorded once. The data originate from a study of T cells in Graves' hyperthyroidism and ophthalmopathy. Study context: Peripheral blood was acquired at first diagnosis, ahead of any therapy whatsoever.

Together with thyroid ultrasound, orbital computed tomography, serum thyroxine and TRAb, clinical symptoms were used for diagnoses. This sequence was found in a woman between 18 and 29 years old with Graves' hyperthyroidism that later progressed to Graves' ophthalmopathy. This chain uses TRBV28 with TRBJ2-7, with a possible D match to TRBD2 (6 bases). Sequenced material: blood. Here the CDR3 reads CASSLVGGAYEQYF. CDR3 in DNA: TGTGCCAGCAGTTTAGTGGGGGGAGCCTACGAGCAGTACTTC.